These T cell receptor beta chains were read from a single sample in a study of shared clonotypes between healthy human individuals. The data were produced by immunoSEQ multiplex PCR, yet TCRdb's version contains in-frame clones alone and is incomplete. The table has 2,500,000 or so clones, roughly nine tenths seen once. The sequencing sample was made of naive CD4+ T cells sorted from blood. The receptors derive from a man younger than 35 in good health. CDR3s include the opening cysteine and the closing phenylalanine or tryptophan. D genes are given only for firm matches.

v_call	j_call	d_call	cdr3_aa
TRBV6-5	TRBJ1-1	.	CASSTPGLNTEAFF
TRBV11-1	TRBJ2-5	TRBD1	CASSRGQGVAETQYF
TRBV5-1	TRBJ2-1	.	CASSLGSGPYNEQFF
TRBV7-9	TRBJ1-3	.	CASSIYGDKETNTIYF
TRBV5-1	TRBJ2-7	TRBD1	CASSLMGQGAGEQYF
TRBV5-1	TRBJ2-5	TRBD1	CASSLEGQGRETQYF
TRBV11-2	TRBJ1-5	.	CASSLGTGSNQPQHF
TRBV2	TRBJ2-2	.	CASRGQNTGELFF
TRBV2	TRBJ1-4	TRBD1	CATSTGEANEKLFF
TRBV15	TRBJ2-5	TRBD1	CATSREFASGGMETQYF
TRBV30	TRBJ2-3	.	CAWSASTAKLTDTQYF
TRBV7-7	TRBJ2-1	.	CASSLVPTPIVDEQFF
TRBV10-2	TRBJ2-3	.	CACRLTLDVFTDTQYF
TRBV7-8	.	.	CASWDTVYEQYF
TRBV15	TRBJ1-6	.	CATSRDSGERSLHF
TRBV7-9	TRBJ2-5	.	CASSATGSRETQYF
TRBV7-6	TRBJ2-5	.	CASSGQEGKTQYF
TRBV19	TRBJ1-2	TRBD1	CASSPDRGHGYTF
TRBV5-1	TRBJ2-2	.	CASSLRLLNTGELFF
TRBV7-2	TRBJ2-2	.	CASSLGRVATGELFF
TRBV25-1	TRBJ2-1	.	CASSESYHYNEQFF
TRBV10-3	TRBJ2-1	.	CATDQGYNEQFF